The present TCR beta chain was sequenced within a study of blood T cell repertoires in COVID-19. The junction had 10 bases not matched to a gene; V was cut back by 4 bases and J by 4 bases. This CDR3 has 15 residues. The germline V gene encodes CDR1 SGHNT and CDR2 YYREEE (reference sequence). Original handling: Estimates of nucleated cell counts were drawn from the amplification of reference gene primers. The repertoire was sequenced with immunoSEQ multiplex PCR; TCRdb's copy has only in-frame clones and lacks some. V and J calls and clone size follow that table, whereas D and trimming were derived from the DNA. The top ten clones hold under 15% of a sample with roughly 290,000 clones, 89% of them seen once.

This clonotype was sampled from a woman aged 55-69 years with acute or convalescent COVID-19. Source material: peripheral blood. This rearrangement joins TRBV5-4 to TRBJ1-2; 7 bases match TRBD1. The CDR3, as DNA: TGTGCCAGCAGCGACCAGGACAGGTTAAGCTATGGCTACACCTTC. Its protein is CASSDQDRLSYGYTF.